This TCR beta chain was identified during a study of blood T cell repertoires in COVID-19. For the study at large: PBMCs, B-cell-depleted T cells, or T cells provided the cDNA or gDNA that made up the material.

In germline, CDR1 is SGHAT, CDR2 FQNNGV. CDR3 size: 16 residues. The V gene lost 1 base and the J gene lost 0 bases, with 10 bases spanning the gap. Seattle patients were enrolled during active infection and followed longitudinally. As processed by the authors: Reference gene primer amplification yielded estimated nucleated cell counts. Sequenced by immunoSEQ multiplex PCR; TCRdb stores in-frame clones only, minus some. V and J calls and clone size follow that table, whereas D and trimming were derived from the DNA. Among over 200,000 clones listed, around 89% were seen once. The receptor was isolated from a man in his thirties or forties with COVID-19, enrolled during active disease. Sequences were obtained from peripheral blood. This chain connects TRBV11-2 to TRBJ1-3; weak D call: TRBD1 (5 bases). The CDR3, as DNA: TGTGCCAGCAGCTTAGGGCGGGGGTCCTCTGGAAACACCATATATTTT. This encodes CASSLGRGSSGNTIYF.